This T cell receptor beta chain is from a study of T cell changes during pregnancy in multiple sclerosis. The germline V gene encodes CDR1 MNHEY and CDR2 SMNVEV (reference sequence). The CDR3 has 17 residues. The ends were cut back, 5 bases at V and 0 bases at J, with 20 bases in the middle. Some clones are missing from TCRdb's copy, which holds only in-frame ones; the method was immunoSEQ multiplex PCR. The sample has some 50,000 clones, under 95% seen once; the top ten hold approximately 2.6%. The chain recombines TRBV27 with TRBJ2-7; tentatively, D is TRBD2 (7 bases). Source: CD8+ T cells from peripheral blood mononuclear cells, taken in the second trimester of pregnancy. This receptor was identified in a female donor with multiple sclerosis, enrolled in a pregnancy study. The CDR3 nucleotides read TGTGCCAGCAGTCCGTCCCGGGCGGGGGCTCTCTCCTACGAGCAGTACTTC. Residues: CASSPSRAGALSYEQYF.